The 17 T cell receptor beta chains below were found in one sample sequenced in a study of OX40 agonist ivuxolimab in advanced cancers. Sequenced by immunoSEQ multiplex PCR; TCRdb stores in-frame clones only, minus some. The profile covers about 52,000 clones, with approximately 92% appearing a single time and approximately 25% taken by the ten largest. The specimen comprised CD4+ or CD8+ T cells sorted from blood, sampled in a trial of the OX40 agonist ivuxolimab. The origin of the receptors is an adult with an advanced solid tumor such as melanoma, head and neck, liver or kidney cancer.

V gene TRBV5-1 combines with J gene TRBJ1-1, with no clear D. V was cut by 0 bases and J by 7 bases, with 10 bases left in between. CDR1 and CDR2 (germline): SGHRS, YFSETQ. The CDR3 covers 13 residues. Here the CDR3 reads CASSLVLYSEAFF. DNA of the CDR3: TGCGCCAGCAGCTTGGTACTCTACAGTGAAGCTTTCTTT.

The rearrangement uses TRBV4-1 and TRBJ2-1, with D hard to call. This CDR3 is built from 16 residues. Germline lookup yields CDR1 MGHRA and CDR2 YSYEKL. With 3 bases removed from V and 0 bases from J, the gap between germline ends came to 12 bases. This chain's CDR3 is CASSQDRISSYNEQFF. In DNA, the CDR3 is TGCGCCAGCAGCCAGGACCGGATCAGCTCCTACAATGAGCAGTTCTTC.

The V and J genes are TRBV13 and TRBJ2-2; 9 nucleotides match TRBD2. There are 17 residues in the CDR3. The germline V gene has CDR1 PRHDT and CDR2 FYEKMQ (reference sequence). After removal of 1 base from V and 3 bases from J, the junction contained 6 bases not matched to a gene. CDR3 region: CASSLVAGEGDTGELFF. CDR3 bases: TGTGCCAGCAGCTTAGTAGCGGGAGAGGGCGACACCGGGGAGCTGTTTTTT.

J is TRBJ2-1 and V is TRBV21-1; no check of the table's D call, TRBD2, against the DNA was made. TRBV21-1 is noted as a pseudogene. This CDR3 contains 16 residues. The CDR3 DNA reads as TGTGCCAGCAGCAAGTCTAGCGGGACGCCGTACAATGAGCAGTTCTTC. Its protein is CASSKSSGTPYNEQFF.

The genes are TRBV9 and TRBJ1-1, with D maybe TRBD1 (6 bases). With 3 bases removed from V and 6 bases from J, the gap between germline ends came to 9 bases. The CDR3 runs to 12 residues. The germline V gene encodes CDR1 SGDLS and CDR2 YYNGEE. Here the CDR3 DNA reads TGTGCCAGCAGCGAGGGGGGTCCTGAAGCTTTCTTT. Its translation: CASSEGGPEAFF. Based on the CDR3 plus reference TRBV9 and TRBJ1-1, the full variable domain is DSGVTQTPKHLITATGQRVTLRCSPRSGDLSVYWYQQSLDQGLQFLIQYYNGEERAKGNILERFSAQQFPDLHSELNLSSLELGDSALYFCASSEGGPEAFFGQGTRLTVV.

V is TRBV9 and J is TRBJ2-1; D gene ambiguous. Germline CDR1 and CDR2: SGDLS and YYNGEE. V lost 0 bases and J lost 0, with 7 bases in between. This CDR3 is 15 amino acids long. CDR3 DNA sequence: TGTGCCAGCAGCGTAGCGACGACCTCCTACAATGAGCAGTTCTTC. This encodes CASSVATTSYNEQFF.

The rearrangement joins TRBV4-1 to TRBJ2-2, with unresolved D. Germline values: CDR1 MGHRA, CDR2 YSYEKL. The CDR3 consists of 13 residues. Trimming shortened V by 2 bases and J by 2 bases, and 3 bases separated the two germline ends. The CDR3 sequence: CASSQRNTGELFF. CDR3 coding DNA: TGCGCCAGCAGCCAACGAAACACCGGGGAGCTGTTTTTT.

V usage is TRBV10-3 and J usage is TRBJ2-7, with D possibly being TRBD1 (6 bases). Germline V gives CDR1 ENHRY, CDR2 SYGVKD. CDR3 length equals 16 residues. V gave up 3 bases and J gave up 1 base, with 16 bases separating them. The CDR3 DNA reads as TGTGCCATCAGTGACCCATCTTGGACAGAATCCTACGAGCAGTACTTC. This translates into CAISDPSWTESYEQYF.

The chain carries TRBV2 and TRBJ2-5, with TRBD2 matching over 9 bases. V lost 5 bases, J lost 4 bases, and 11 bases stayed unmatched. The CDR3 is 16 amino acids. Germline CDR1 is SNHLY and CDR2 is FYNNEI. This chain's CDR3 is CASSTIVAGVVETQYF. The CDR3 bases are TGTGCCAGCAGTACGATAGTAGCGGGAGTCGTAGAGACCCAGTACTTC.

This sequence joins TRBV4-3 and TRBJ2-5, with 11 bases aligning to TRBD2. TRBJ2-7 explains the end of the DNA better; the J call may be wrong. CDR1 LGHNA and CDR2 YSLEER come from the germline V gene. The CDR3 spans 15 residues. The CDR3 here is CASSPIAGGNYEQYF. CDR3 nucleotide sequence: TGCGCCAGCAGTCCGATAGCGGGAGGGAACTACGAGCAGTACTTC.

The chain has TRBV4-3 and TRBJ2-7; no clear D gene. This CDR3 comprises 15 residues. CDR1 and CDR2 (germline): LGHNA, YSLEER. Deletions cut 0 bases from V and 0 bases from J, with 9 bases between. The CDR3 protein is CASSQDLGISYEQYF. The CDR3, as DNA: TGCGCCAGCAGCCAAGATTTGGGAATCTCCTACGAGCAGTACTTC.

The chain carries TRBV11-2 and TRBJ2-5, with D tentatively TRBD2 (5 bases). Judging by the DNA end, TRBJ2-7 fits better; the J call may be wrong. CDR3 size: 12 residues. CDR1 and CDR2 from the germline V gene are SGHAT and FQNNGV. As DNA, the CDR3 is TGTGCCAGCAGCTTGAGTCGGGGCGAGCAGTACTTC. Its protein is CASSLSRGEQYF.

The genes are TRBV2 and TRBJ2-3; TRBD2 aligns across 7 bases. Unmatched junction bases numbered 16, after V lost 7 bases and J lost 6 bases. Germline V gene sequence: CDR1 SNHLY, CDR2 FYNNEI. CDR3 size: 16 residues. The CDR3 loop reads CASTDLWAGVEDTQYF. For the CDR3, the DNA is TGTGCCAGCACAGATCTCTGGGCGGGAGTAGAGGATACGCAGTATTTT.

This chain links TRBV28 with TRBJ2-5; a weak D match, TRBD1 (6 bases). The germline gives CDR1 MDHEN, CDR2 SYDVKM. This CDR3 spans 20 amino acids. Trimming took off 3 bases at V and 4 bases at J, with 30 bases between the two ends. Written as DNA, the CDR3 is TGTGCCAGCAGTTTCCCCACCCATAGCGCAGTTGGGCAGGGGAGAGAGACCCAGTACTTC. It encodes CASSFPTHSAVGQGRETQYF.

The chain links TRBV6-5 to TRBJ1-5; 10 bases line up with TRBD1. The length of the CDR3 is 14 residues. The germline gives CDR1 MNHEY, CDR2 SVGAGI. Trimming at V came to 5 bases and at J to 5 bases, leaving 3 bases not matched to a gene. The CDR3 region has the DNA TGTGCCAGCAGTCCGGGACAGGGGTATCAGCCCCAGCATTTT. Protein sequence: CASSPGQGYQPQHF.

The J gene is TRBJ2-3, the V gene TRBV5-8; D not resolved. Germline lookup yields CDR1 SGHTS and CDR2 YDEGEE. The V end was cut by 4 bases, the J end by 5 bases, with 17 bases between. The CDR3 loop spans 15 amino acids. Written as DNA, the CDR3 is TGTGCCAGCAGCCTGGAAAGATCAGGCATAGATACGCAGTATTTT. This sequence encodes CASSLERSGIDTQYF.

This sequence joins TRBV11-2 and TRBJ2-7, with 10 bases fitting TRBD2. Germline V lookup: CDR1 SGHAT, CDR2 FQNNGV. The CDR3 length is 15 residues. V lost 5 bases and J lost 2; bases outside the gene matches: 6. The CDR3 loop is CASSMTLAGAYEQYF. The CDR3 DNA follows: TGTGCCAGCAGCATGACTCTAGCGGGAGCCTACGAGCAGTACTTC.